Shown below are 9 T cell receptor beta chains from a single sample sequenced in a study of control samples from healthy donors and cancer patients (dated by TCRdb to the early 2020s). Library prep was done by the immunoSEQ multiplex PCR assay. Not all clones reach the TCRdb copy of this immuneACCESS table, which keeps in-frame sequences only. Checked studies attribute under half of the gap to unresolved V genes and leave the rest unexplained. The sample table shows tens of thousands of clones, and about 88% are seen once. Approximately 15% of the sample is held by the ten biggest clonotypes. Sequences were obtained from blood. These receptors came from a woman in her 70s in good health.

This chain links TRBV6-6 with TRBJ2-4, with a possible D match to TRBD1 (6 bases). V lost 6 bases, J lost 6 bases, and 12 bases lay in between. Germline lookup yields CDR1 MNHNY and CDR2 SVGAGI (reference sequence). The CDR3 runs 13 residues. In DNA, the CDR3 is TGTGCCAGCAGGATCGTACAGGGAAACATTCAGTACTTC. It translates to CASRIVQGNIQYF.

The chain carries TRBV3-1 (or the pseudogene TRBV3-2) and TRBJ1-6; no clear D gene. Germline assignment: CDR1 LGHDT and CDR2 YNNKEL (reference sequence). The length of the CDR3 is 14 residues. Trimming left V 1 base short and J 8 bases short, with 9 bases between. CDR3 amino acids: CASSQAGIHSPLHF. CDR3 sequence (DNA): TGTGCCAGCAGCCAAGCGGGCATCCATTCACCCCTCCACTTT.

The chain carries TRBV9 and TRBJ2-1, with D possibly being TRBD1 (5 bases). The CDR3 is made up of 14 amino acids. V lost 3 bases, J lost 9 bases, and 16 bases lay in between. Germline V gene lookup returns CDR1 SGDLS and CDR2 YYNGEE. The CDR3 sequence: CASSGVGAGREQFF. The CDR3 bases are TGTGCCAGCAGCGGAGTTGGGGCCGGACGTGAGCAGTTCTTC.

The CDR3 loop is CASSPSGVAYNEQFF. CDR3 sequence (DNA): TGTGCCAGCAGTCCTAGCGGGGTTGCCTACAATGAGCAGTTCTTC. The rearrangement uses TRBV6-4 and TRBJ2-1; 9 nucleotides match TRBD2. This CDR3 region has 15 residues. Trimming removed 5 bases from V and 2 bases from J; junction bases left unmatched: 4. Germline CDR1 reads MRHNA; CDR2 reads SNTAGT.

The rearrangement joins TRBV11-2 to TRBJ2-7; 7 nucleotides line up with TRBD2. The germline CDR1 and CDR2 sequences are SGHAT and FQNNGV. The length of the CDR3 is 15 residues. Trimming at V came to 5 bases and at J to 0 bases, leaving 7 bases not matched to a gene. CDR3 bases: TGTGCCAGCAGCGTGGTCGGGAGGAGCTCCTACGAGCAGTACTTC. This translates into CASSVVGRSSYEQYF.

The chain employs TRBV6-5 and TRBJ1-2; D gene uncertain. This CDR3 contains 12 residues. V lost 5 bases, J lost 2 bases, and 6 bases lay in between. CDR1 and CDR2 from the germline V gene are MNHEY and SVGAGI. CDR3 coding DNA: TGTGCCAGCAGTCAGGAAAACTATGGCTACACCTTC. Its protein is CASSQENYGYTF.

V and J are TRBV5-1 and TRBJ1-3; TRBD1 matches 8 bases. The junction had 8 bases not matched to a gene; V was cut back by 3 bases and J by 6 bases. Germline values: CDR1 SGHRS, CDR2 YFSETQ. This CDR3 comprises 15 residues. The CDR3 coding sequence is TGCGCCAGCAGCTCGGACAGGGCGGCGGAAAACACCATATATTTT. This translates into CASSSDRAAENTIYF.

The chain uses TRBV7-2 and TRBJ1-1; D unclear. V was cut by 4 bases and J by 0 bases, with 15 bases left in between. The CDR3 contains 16 residues. Germline lookup yields CDR1 SGHTA and CDR2 FQGNSA. CDR3 coding DNA: TGTGCCAGCAGCTACGAACAGTTACTCATGAACACTGAAGCTTTCTTT. Translated: CASSYEQLLMNTEAFF.

V and J are TRBV5-4 and TRBJ1-1; the match to TRBD1 covers 8 bases. The CDR3 spans 14 residues. Trimming took 1 base from V and 8 from J; bases not matched to a gene: 7. Looked up from germline, CDR1 is SGHNT and CDR2 is YYREEE (reference sequence). The CDR3 is CASSLSRDRPEAFF. As DNA, the CDR3 is TGTGCCAGCAGCTTGTCCCGGGACAGGCCCGAAGCTTTCTTT.